The text below deals with one T cell receptor beta chain. What it recognizes is unknown. This sample is drawn from a study of blood T cells in healthy people across ages. Points from the study as a whole: Per million T cells, TCR beta diversity dropped about linearly as age rose. Strong correlation existed between TCR beta diversity and naive T cell percentage. The study could not conclusively compare naive and antigen-experienced cells, given its unsorted PBMCs.

The second PCR ran roughly 7 to 11 cycles with a sample-barcoded 5' primer and J-beta primers. TCRdb ran MiXCR on the 5' RACE reads and lists one entry per CDR3 protein. Counted here are about 1,500,000 distinct CDR3 sequences, about 30% occurring once; the ten biggest clones make up more than 6%. The germline V gene has CDR1 SGHAT and CDR2 FQNNGV. This CDR3 contains 16 residues. Trimming took 6 bases from V and 2 from J; bases not matched to a gene: 10. This sequence originates from a woman in her twenties or thirties in good health. The chain carries TRBV11-2 and TRBJ2-1; 7 positions agree with TRBD1. The sample consisted of blood. The CDR3 DNA is TGTGCCAGCAGACGAGGGGGCCGCGGCACCTACAATGAGCAGTTCTTC. This gives the protein CASRRGGRGTYNEQFF.